One and the same sample provided the 6 T cell receptor beta chains below, sequenced in a study of blood T cell repertoires in COVID-19. Sequencing used immunoSEQ multiplex PCR; TCRdb keeps in-frame clones, though not all of them. The sample shows around 190,000 clones, roughly 90% of them seen only once. Sequenced material: peripheral blood. These receptors were taken from a man aged 65-85 years with active or convalescent COVID-19.

The chain joins TRBV12-3 or TRBV12-4 to TRBJ1-1; tentative D call: TRBD1 (5 bases). CDR3 length equals 13 residues. V lost 3 bases to trimming and J lost 4 bases, with 9 bases between them. The CDR3 nucleotides read TGTGCCAGCAGTTTTACCGGGGGCACTGAAGCTTTCTTT. This encodes CASSFTGGTEAFF.

As DNA, the CDR3 is TGTGCCAGCAGAGATACGGGGGGGGCTGTGGAGACCCAGTACTTC. Its protein is CASRDTGGAVETQYF. The chain has TRBV2 and TRBJ2-5, with TRBD2 matching 8 bases. After removal of 6 bases from V and 5 bases from J, the junction contained 11 bases not matched to a gene. There are 15 residues in the CDR3. The germline gives CDR1 SNHLY, CDR2 FYNNEI.

The V call is TRBV7-2, the J call TRBJ1-6; 7 bases fit TRBD1. Germline CDR1 is SGHTA and CDR2 is FQGNSA. This CDR3 is built from 16 residues. J was trimmed by 9 bases and V by 5 bases; bases with no gene match: 13. DNA for the CDR3: TGTGCCAGCAGCCCCCAGGGGGGCAGGAGGGGTTCACCCCTCCACTTT. Its translation is CASSPQGGRRGSPLHF.

This chain connects TRBV29-1 to TRBJ2-7; 8 bases are shared with TRBD1. The trim removed 6 bases at V and 3 bases at J, leaving 13 bases unmatched. Germline loops: CDR1 SQVTM, CDR2 ANQGSEA. The length of the CDR3 is 15 residues. In DNA form, the CDR3 reads TGCAGCGTGCCAGTAGGGACAGGTAAAAACTACGAGCAGTACTTC. It yields the protein CSVPVGTGKNYEQYF.

The rearrangement links TRBV6-5 to TRBJ1-1; maybe TRBD1 (6 bases). CDR3 length equals 15 residues. The V gene lost 5 bases and the J gene lost 0 bases, with 13 bases spanning the gap. The germline gives CDR1 MNHEY, CDR2 SVGAGI. The CDR3 nucleotides read TGTGCCAGCAGTATCCACAGGGCTTTGAACACTGAAGCTTTCTTT. The encoded protein is CASSIHRALNTEAFF.

This clone was found once. The V gene is TRBV7-9, the J gene TRBJ1-1; 9 bases map to TRBD1. With 5 bases clipped from V and 6 bases from J, the junction kept 16 bases outside the gene matches. The V gene's germline CDR1 is SEHNR and CDR2 FQNEAQ (reference sequence). This CDR3 is 17 amino acids long. CDR3 amino acids: CASSPPRGTGSISEAFF. Written as DNA, the CDR3 is TGTGCCAGCAGCCCCCCTCGGGGGACAGGGAGTATCTCTGAAGCTTTCTTT.